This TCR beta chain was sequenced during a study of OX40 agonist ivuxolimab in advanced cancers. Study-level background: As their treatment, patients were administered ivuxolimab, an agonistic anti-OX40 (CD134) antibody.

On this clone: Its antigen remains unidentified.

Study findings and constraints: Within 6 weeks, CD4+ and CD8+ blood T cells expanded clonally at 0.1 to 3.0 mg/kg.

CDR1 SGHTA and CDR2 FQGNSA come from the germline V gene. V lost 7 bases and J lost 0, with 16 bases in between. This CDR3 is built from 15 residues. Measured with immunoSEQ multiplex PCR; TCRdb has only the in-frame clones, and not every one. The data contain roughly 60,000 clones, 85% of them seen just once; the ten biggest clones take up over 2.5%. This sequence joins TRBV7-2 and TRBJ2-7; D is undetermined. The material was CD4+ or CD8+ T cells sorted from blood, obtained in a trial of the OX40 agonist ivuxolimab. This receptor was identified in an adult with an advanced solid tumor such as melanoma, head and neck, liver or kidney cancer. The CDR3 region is CASTQGLGLSYEQYF. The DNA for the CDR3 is TGTGCCAGCACCCAAGGGCTAGGCCTCTCCTACGAGCAGTACTTC. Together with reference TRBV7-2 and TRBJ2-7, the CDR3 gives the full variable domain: GAGVSQSPSNKVTEKGKDVELRCDPISGHTALYWYRQSLGQGLEFLIYFQGNSAPDKSGLPSDRFSAERTGGSVSTLTIQRTQQEDSAVYLCASTQGLGLSYEQYFGPGTRLTVT.